Presented here are 9 T cell receptor beta chains from one specimen sequenced in a study of regulatory T cells in long-lasting Graves disease. Construction of the TCR beta libraries employed iRepertoire HTBI primers in conjunction with Arm-PCR of CDR3 regions. MiXCR, applied by TCRdb to the multiplex PCR reads, yields one record per CDR3 protein. The sample lists approximately 470,000 distinct CDR3 sequences, 15% to 20% seen once, with more than 10% in the top ten. Noted time point: newly diagnosed GD, antithyroid drugs for less than 3 months. Following extraction of RNA from PBMCs, that RNA was used to make the TCR library. These data are also associated with another study on T cells in Graves' hyperthyroidism and ophthalmopathy.

The sequencing used peripheral blood mononuclear cells (PBMCs), collected at new diagnosis, from a patient treated with antithyroid drugs. The receptors derive from a man aged 40-50 years with Graves disease.

This clonotype was seen many times. This rearrangement joins TRBV28 to TRBJ2-5; 7 nucleotides align to TRBD1. Germline CDR1 is MDHEN and CDR2 is SYDVKM. V trimming: 2 bases; J trimming: 5 bases; junction bases outside the gene matches: 2. The CDR3 is made up of 13 amino acids. CDR3 amino acids: CASSLLRGETQYF. CDR3 DNA: TGTGCCAGCAGTTTACTCAGGGGGGAGACCCAGTACTTC.

CDR3 loop: CASSLVAGGVYNEQFF. The CDR3 nucleotides are TGTGCCAGCAGTTTAGTCGCGGGGGGAGTCTACAATGAGCAGTTCTTC. This rearrangement joins TRBV12-3 or TRBV12-4 to TRBJ2-1; 8 nucleotides agree with TRBD2. The length of the CDR3 is 16 residues. Trimming removed 1 base from V and 3 bases from J; junction bases left unmatched: 5.

The chain combines TRBV4-1 with TRBJ1-1, with D unresolved. Germline assignment: CDR1 MGHRA and CDR2 YSYEKL. This CDR3 spans 15 amino acids. V was clipped by 4 bases and J by 1 base, with 13 bases between them. The CDR3 protein is CASSLVRPQNTEAFF. Here the CDR3 DNA reads TGCGCCAGCAGCCTGGTGAGACCCCAGAACACTGAAGCTTTCTTT.

Concerning this clonotype: A single base separates this from a much larger clone, so it may be a read error. Since no conserved phenylalanine or tryptophan closes the CDR3, a read error is the likely cause. Because the CDR3's place on the DNA is in doubt, the DNA is left out and the CDR3 is given as listed by TCRdb. The chain carries TRBV7-3 and TRBJ1-2; the D call TRBD1 from the table was never checked on the DNA. The CDR3 spans 14 residues, counting both ends. Germline lookup yields CDR1 SGHTA and CDR2 FQGTGA. CDR3 protein: CASSLDRQGLPLTS.

This clonotype was observed at least ten times. The chain recombines TRBV7-9 with TRBJ2-7, with 9 bases fitting TRBD2. This CDR3 has 15 amino acids. CDR1 and CDR2 (germline): SEHNR, FQNEAQ (reference sequence). V was pared by 0 bases and J by 2 bases, with 2 bases of the junction left unmatched. CDR3 region: CASSLAPSGAYEQYF. CDR3 in DNA: TGTGCCAGCAGCTTAGCCCCTAGCGGGGCCTACGAGCAGTACTTC.

In this sample, this clonotype turned up many times. The V and J genes are TRBV3-1 and TRBJ2-1; D unresolved. Per germline, CDR1 LGHDT and CDR2 YNNKEL (reference sequence). The CDR3 contains 15 residues. The V gene lost 1 base and the J gene lost 4 bases, with 11 bases spanning the gap. CDR3 region: CASSQGLRRYNEQFF. The CDR3 DNA follows: TGTGCCAGCAGCCAAGGTCTGCGGCGGTACAATGAGCAGTTCTTC.

The rearrangement joins TRBV18 to TRBJ2-2; D is possibly TRBD1 (6 bases). The CDR3 contains 15 residues. V was trimmed by 6 bases and J by 0 bases, leaving 11 bases between them. The germline V gene has CDR1 KGHSH and CDR2 LQKENI. In DNA form, the CDR3 reads TGTGCCAGCTCTGGTCGGACAGCGAACACCGGGGAGCTGTTTTTT. This gives the protein CASSGRTANTGELFF.

This clonotype was seen repeatedly, ten times or more. V usage is TRBV12-3 or TRBV12-4 and J usage is TRBJ2-3, with D maybe TRBD2 (6 bases). The CDR3 is made up of 17 amino acids. The ends were cut back, 6 bases at V and 2 bases at J, with 21 bases in the middle. The CDR3 DNA is TGTGCCAGCAGCCCGGCCCTGCAGGGACTGATCACAGATACGCAGTATTTT. It encodes CASSPALQGLITDTQYF.

This clonotype showed up many times. An end of the junction differs from the germline gene, which may be a read error. The rearrangement links TRBV5-1 to TRBJ1-1; a weak D match, TRBD1 (6 bases). The germline CDR1 and CDR2 sequences are SGHRS and YFSETQ. CDR3 length: 15 residues. The chain's CDR3 is CASSLGGHKNTEAFF. The CDR3 DNA follows: TGTGCCAGCAGCTTGGGGGGACACAAGAACACTGAAGCTTTCTTT.